A single sample gave rise to the 32 T cell receptor beta chains below, sequenced in a study of T cell responses to AZD1222 COVID-19 vaccine. Data came from immunoSEQ multiplex PCR; TCRdb stores just in-frame clones and leaves some out. The sample gives roughly 150,000 clones, around 88% of which show up once; less than 1.3% is in the top ten. The sample consisted of peripheral blood, taken 28 days after the second AZD1222 dose. All receptors come from an adult who received the AZD1222 COVID-19 vaccine.

This CDR3 is CASSDQDGYNSPLHF. CDR3 coding DNA: TGTGCCAGCAGTGACCAAGACGGCTACAATTCACCCCTCCACTTT. The V call is TRBV6-4, the J call TRBJ1-6; D unresolved. This CDR3 is built from 15 residues. Deletions cut 2 bases from V and 7 bases from J, with 12 bases between. The V gene's germline CDR1 is MRHNA and CDR2 SNTAGT.

The chain joins TRBV7-2 to TRBJ2-1; tentative D call: TRBD1 (6 bases). Germline CDR1 is SGHTA and CDR2 is FQGNSA. V was pared by 4 bases and J by 0 bases, with 10 bases between. The CDR3 covers 15 residues. CDR3 in DNA: TGTGCCAGCAGCTGGGCGGACAGCTCCTACAATGAGCAGTTCTTC. It yields the protein CASSWADSSYNEQFF.

This clone has only one observation. This chain joins TRBV7-9 and TRBJ1-3, with unresolved D. V was pared by 5 bases and J by 9 bases, with 14 bases between. Germline CDR1 and CDR2: SEHNR and FQNEAQ (reference sequence). This CDR3 has 13 residues. Here the CDR3 reads CASSPEQVGTIYF. The CDR3 coding sequence is TGTGCCAGCAGCCCCGAGCAGGTCGGCACCATATATTTT.

The V and J genes are TRBV30 and TRBJ2-2; D is ambiguous. Per germline, CDR1 GTSNPN and CDR2 SVGIG (reference sequence). This CDR3 region has 13 residues. Trimming removed 0 bases from V and 8 bases from J, with 10 bases in between. The CDR3 region is CAWSVIREGELFF. CDR3 nucleotide sequence: TGTGCCTGGAGTGTTATTAGGGAAGGGGAGCTGTTTTTT.

In its sample, this clone was seen once. V is TRBV7-2 and J is TRBJ2-1, with 9 bases fitting TRBD2. The germline gives CDR1 SGHTA, CDR2 FQGNSA. J lost 7 bases, V lost 3 bases, and 10 bases had no gene match. The CDR3 consists of 16 residues. CDR3 bases: TGTGCCAGCAGCTTGAGTAGCGGGAGCGGCTCAAATGAGCAGTTCTTC. Translation gives CASSLSSGSGSNEQFF.

The chain employs TRBV28 and TRBJ2-7; no clear D gene. Trimming removed 4 bases from V and 0 bases from J, with 4 bases in between. This CDR3 has 12 residues. CDR1 is MDHEN and CDR2 is SYDVKM in the germline V gene. The CDR3 here is CASSSFSYEQYF. For the CDR3, the DNA is TGTGCCAGCAGTTCCTTCTCCTACGAGCAGTACTTC.

The V call is TRBV18, the J call TRBJ2-7; 11 bases are a match to TRBD1. V lost 3 bases and J lost 2; bases outside the gene matches: 3. Per the germline V gene, CDR1 is KGHSH and CDR2 is LQKENI. This CDR3 is built from 15 residues. The CDR3 DNA sequence: TGTGCCAGCTCACCCCCGGGACAGGGGGCCTACGAGCAGTACTTC. Translating gives CASSPPGQGAYEQYF.

The chain carries TRBV9 and TRBJ1-2; 10 bases are shared with TRBD1. The CDR3 extends over 15 amino acids. Germline CDR1 reads SGDLS; CDR2 reads YYNGEE. Trimming took 4 bases from V and 2 from J; bases not matched to a gene: 5. CDR3 sequence reads: CASSTRTGGNYGYTF. The CDR3 DNA sequence: TGTGCCAGCAGCACCCGGACAGGGGGGAACTATGGCTACACCTTC.

This clone was detected only once. The chain recombines TRBV27 with TRBJ1-2; D uncertain. CDR1 and CDR2 (germline): MNHEY, SMNVEV (reference sequence). V gave up 5 bases and J gave up 6 bases, with 25 bases separating them. The CDR3 sequence is 17 residues long. The CDR3 protein is CASSATNSGRPRNGYTF. In nucleotides, the CDR3 is TGTGCCAGCAGTGCCACCAATTCGGGCAGACCACGGAATGGCTACACCTTC.

V gene TRBV5-5 combines with J gene TRBJ2-1; 7 nucleotides line up with TRBD1. The germline V gene encodes CDR1 SGHKS and CDR2 YYEKEE (reference sequence). This CDR3 has 15 amino acids. The ends lost 3 bases at V and 4 bases at J; junction bases unmatched: 7. The CDR3 loop is CASSSTGPRYNEQFF. The DNA of the CDR3 is TGTGCCAGCAGCTCGACAGGGCCCCGATACAATGAGCAGTTCTTC.

This chain uses TRBV3-1 (or the pseudogene TRBV3-2) with TRBJ2-4, with TRBD1 identical over 8 bases. CDR3 size: 16 residues. V was pared by 1 base and J by 0 bases, with 2 bases of the junction left unmatched. Per germline, CDR1 LGHDT and CDR2 YNNKEL (reference sequence). CDR3 coding DNA: TGTGCCAGCAGCCAAGGTGGGACAGGAGCCAAAAACATTCAGTACTTC. This sequence encodes CASSQGGTGAKNIQYF.

This clone has just one count. This chain joins TRBV18 and TRBJ1-1; TRBD1 might be the D (6 bases). Germline V gene lookup returns CDR1 KGHSH and CDR2 LQKENI. The V end was cut by 3 bases, the J end by 4 bases, with 12 bases between. CDR3 length: 14 residues. CDR3 nucleotide sequence: TGTGCCAGCTCACCCATGGCCAGGGGCACTGAAGCTTTCTTT. This translates into CASSPMARGTEAFF.

V usage is TRBV18 and J usage is TRBJ2-7, with D possibly being TRBD2 (5 bases). The CDR3 spans 15 residues. Between the trimmed V and J ends, which lost 3 bases and 0 bases, there was a span of 12 bases. Germline CDR1 KGHSH, CDR2 LQKENI. CDR3 region: CASSPYGVGSYEQYF. The DNA for the CDR3 is TGTGCCAGCTCACCTTACGGGGTCGGCTCCTACGAGCAGTACTTC.

The CDR3 spells CASSFLTTAGTGDHEQYF. CDR3 bases: TGTGCCAGCAGTTTTTTGACCACTGCCGGGACAGGGGACCACGAGCAGTACTTC. The V call is TRBV27, the J call TRBJ2-7, with 10 positions matching TRBD1. V shed 3 bases and J 5 bases; nucleotides not matched to a gene: 16. The CDR3 covers 18 residues. Germline loops: CDR1 MNHEY, CDR2 SMNVEV (reference sequence).

This clone has more than one count but fewer than ten. This sequence joins TRBV5-1 and TRBJ1-2, with 7 bases fitting TRBD1. The V gene's germline CDR1 is SGHRS and CDR2 YFSETQ. The CDR3 is made up of 15 amino acids. Germline trimming cut 4 bases from V and 2 bases from J; bases unmatched to any gene: 8. CDR3 residues: CASSPGDSQNYGYTF. The CDR3 nucleotides are TGCGCCAGCAGCCCCGGGGACAGTCAGAACTATGGCTACACCTTC.

This clone was observed a few times. The chain has TRBV6-5 and TRBJ1-5; the D gene is possibly TRBD1 (5 bases). V lost 8 bases and J 1 base, leaving 9 bases between the germline ends. The germline gives CDR1 MNHEY, CDR2 SVGAGI. This CDR3 comprises 13 residues. The CDR3 spells CASQEGSNQPQHF. CDR3 coding DNA: TGTGCCAGCCAGGAGGGGAGCAATCAGCCCCAGCATTTT.

The chain has TRBV19 and TRBJ1-5; a weak D match, TRBD1 (6 bases). The germline V gene encodes CDR1 LNHDA and CDR2 SQIVND (reference sequence). The V and J ends lost 10 bases and 2 bases respectively, with 9 bases between them. This CDR3 is built from 12 residues. The CDR3 DNA reads TGTGCCACCTCAGGGGGCAATCAGCCCCAGCATTTT. Protein: CATSGGNQPQHF.

The V call is TRBV19, the J call TRBJ1-1; 8 bases line up with TRBD1. This CDR3 has 15 residues. Germline lookup yields CDR1 LNHDA and CDR2 SQIVND (reference sequence). V lost 5 bases to trimming and J lost 2 bases; unmatched junction nucleotides: 7. CDR3 loop: CASSAPGQVNTEAFF. The CDR3 DNA sequence: TGTGCCAGTAGTGCCCCGGGACAGGTTAACACTGAAGCTTTCTTT.

Only one count was recorded for this clone. The V gene is TRBV5-4, the J gene TRBJ1-2, with TRBD1 as a possible D gene (6 bases). Trimming shortened V by 1 base and J by 4 bases, and 11 bases separated the two germline ends. From germline, CDR1 is SGHNT and CDR2 YYREEE (reference sequence). The CDR3 runs to 14 residues. CDR3 loop: CASSLQGSGYGYTF. The CDR3, as DNA: TGTGCCAGCAGCTTGCAGGGGTCGGGCTATGGCTACACCTTC. The full variable domain, with the rest looked up from reference TRBV5-4 and TRBJ1-2, is ETGVTQSPTHLIKTRGQQVTLRCSSQSGHNTVSWYQQALGQGPQFIFQYYREEENGRGNFPPRFSGLQFPNYSSELNVNALELDDSALYLCASSLQGSGYGYTFGSGTRLTVV.

The chain combines TRBV19 with TRBJ1-1, with 10 bases aligning to TRBD1. V was pared by 6 bases and J by 5 bases, with 3 bases of the junction left unmatched. CDR3 length equals 13 residues. The V gene's germline CDR1 is LNHDA and CDR2 SQIVND (reference sequence). CDR3 DNA sequence: TGTGCCAGTAGCGAGGACAGGGGGACTGAAGCTTTCTTT. Translated: CASSEDRGTEAFF.

The chain is built from TRBV30 and TRBJ2-2, with D possibly being TRBD1 or TRBD2 (6 bases each). V was trimmed by 2 bases and J by 4 bases, leaving 14 bases between them. The germline gives CDR1 GTSNPN, CDR2 SVGIG (reference sequence). The CDR3 covers 15 residues. The CDR3 loop reads CAWSLRGAVTGELFF. The CDR3 DNA is TGTGCCTGGAGTTTAAGGGGGGCGGTCACCGGGGAGCTGTTTTTT. Based on the CDR3 plus reference TRBV30 and TRBJ2-2, the full variable domain is SQTIHQWPATLVQPVGSPLSLECTVEGTSNPNLYWYRQAAGRGLQLLFYSVGIGQISSEVPQNLSASRPQDRQFILSSKKLLLSDSGFYLCAWSLRGAVTGELFFGEGSRLTVL.

The rearrangement uses TRBV3-1 (or the pseudogene TRBV3-2) and TRBJ1-1, with D unresolved. The CDR3 consists of 14 residues. Germline V gene data show CDR1 as LGHDT and CDR2 as YNNKEL (reference sequence). V dropped 0 bases and J dropped 7 bases, with 12 bases sitting between them. Here the CDR3 reads CASSQEPLTIEAFF. The CDR3, as DNA: TGTGCCAGCAGCCAAGAACCCCTCACAATTGAAGCTTTCTTT.

This clone was seen once. The same CDR3 also results from other DNA sequences found in this sample. The chain has TRBV12-3 or TRBV12-4 and TRBJ1-2, with D possibly TRBD1 on 5 matching bases. The CDR3 length is 13 residues. V gave up 3 bases and J gave up 5 bases, with 10 bases separating them. The CDR3 sequence: CASSLGQTYGYTF. CDR3 DNA sequence: TGTGCCAGCAGTTTGGGGCAGACGTATGGCTACACCTTC.

The chain recombines TRBV7-8 with TRBJ2-7; the D gene is possibly TRBD1 (5 bases). This CDR3 spans 13 amino acids. In germline, CDR1 is SGHVS, CDR2 FQNEAQ. Trimming pared 6 bases from V and 3 bases from J, leaving 12 bases between. CDR3 in amino acids: CASRNDRYYEQYF. CDR3 DNA sequence: TGTGCCAGCAGAAACGACAGATACTACGAGCAGTACTTC.

The V gene is TRBV4-1, the J gene TRBJ1-2, with D uncertain. Germline V gene data show CDR1 as MGHRA and CDR2 as YSYEKL. This CDR3 is 16 amino acids long. V was trimmed by 0 bases and J by 2 bases, leaving 13 bases between them. This CDR3 reads CASSQDPSAQNYGYTF. For the CDR3, the DNA is TGCGCCAGCAGCCAAGACCCCTCGGCACAGAACTATGGCTACACCTTC.

The rearrangement joins TRBV19 to TRBJ2-1, with D maybe TRBD2 (6 bases). The germline gives CDR1 LNHDA, CDR2 SQIVND (reference sequence). V was pared by 2 bases and J by 12 bases, with 14 bases between. The CDR3 sequence is 13 residues long. CDR3 DNA: TGTGCCAGTAGTATACAGGGCGGGGACTCGCAGTTCTTC. Amino acid sequence: CASSIQGGDSQFF. The full variable domain, completed using reference TRBV19 and TRBJ2-1, is DGGITQSPKYLFRKEGQNVTLSCEQNLNHDAMYWYRQDPGQGLRLIYYSQIVNDFQKGDIAEGYSVSREKKESFPLTVTSAQKNPTAFYLCASSIQGGDSQFFGPGTRLTVL.

In nucleotides, the CDR3 is TGTGCCAGCAGCTTAGGATGGGGGGCCGGGGTCCAAGAGACCCAGTACTTC. Translated: CASSLGWGAGVQETQYF. V gene TRBV7-9 combines with J gene TRBJ2-5, with D perhaps assigned TRBD1 or TRBD2 (6 bases each). There are 17 residues in the CDR3. The V gene lost 1 base and the J gene lost 1 base, with 16 bases spanning the gap. The germline V gene has CDR1 SEHNR and CDR2 FQNEAQ (reference sequence).

V gene TRBV15 combines with J gene TRBJ2-5, with a tentative D call TRBD2 (5 bases). V was trimmed by 8 bases and J by 4 bases, leaving 8 bases between them. CDR3 length: 11 residues. CDR1 is LNHNV, CDR2 YYDKDF, per germline (reference sequence). CDR3 DNA: TGTGCCACCGCCCGGGGAGAGACCCAGTACTTC. It encodes CATARGETQYF.

This clone has just one count. V and J are TRBV5-6 and TRBJ2-7; D may correspond to TRBD1 or TRBD2 (5 bases each). Germline CDR1 reads SGHDT; CDR2 reads YYEEEE. The V end lost 4 bases, the J end lost 0 bases, and 20 bases lay between the germline ends. The CDR3 is 17 amino acids. The CDR3 protein is CASSPHLGTRGSYEQYF. CDR3 nucleotide sequence: TGTGCCAGCAGCCCTCATCTGGGGACCCGAGGCTCCTACGAGCAGTACTTC.

This clone was detected once. J is TRBJ2-2 and V is TRBV18; D unclear. The CDR3 is made up of 16 amino acids. Trimming left V 2 bases short and J 4 bases short, with 14 bases between. CDR1 is KGHSH and CDR2 is LQKENI in the germline V gene. The CDR3 is CASSPATADVTGELFF. CDR3 sequence (DNA): TGTGCCAGCTCACCAGCGACCGCCGACGTCACCGGGGAGCTGTTTTTT.

As DNA, the CDR3 is TGCGCCAGCAGCTTGGCACCAGACAGGGGAGACTATGGCTACACCTTC. It codes for CASSLAPDRGDYGYTF. The V and J genes are TRBV5-1 and TRBJ1-2; 8 bases agree with TRBD1. Germline CDR1 and CDR2: SGHRS and YFSETQ. Trimming at V came to 0 bases and at J to 3 bases, leaving 7 bases not matched to a gene. The CDR3 is 16 residues long.

This chain links TRBV5-4 with TRBJ1-2; a possible D gene is TRBD1 (5 bases). The CDR3 loop spans 15 amino acids. Trimming removed 0 bases at V and 3 bases at J, with 12 bases between. Per the germline V gene, CDR1 is SGHNT and CDR2 is YYREEE (reference sequence). The CDR3 loop is CASSLGQGGYYGYTF. CDR3 in DNA: TGTGCCAGCAGCTTGGGCCAGGGAGGTTACTATGGCTACACCTTC.